These 8 T cell receptor beta chains were sequenced from one sample in a study of T cells after somatic rescue of genetic block. Libraries were prepared by immunoSEQ multiplex PCR; TCRdb keeps only in-frame clonotypes and omits some of them. Of around 52,000 clones in the sample, 90% to 97% were seen once. Specimen: peripheral blood mononuclear cells (PBMCs). The receptor set was obtained from a child less than two years old.

The rearrangement uses TRBV18 and TRBJ2-1; TRBD2 agrees at 10 bases. Germline trimming cut 2 bases from V and 0 bases from J; bases unmatched to any gene: 4. Per the germline V gene, CDR1 is KGHSH and CDR2 is LQKENI. There are 17 residues in the CDR3. CDR3 sequence: CASSPRASGSSYNEQFF. CDR3 sequence (DNA): TGTGCCAGCTCACCAAGGGCTAGCGGGAGCTCCTACAATGAGCAGTTCTTC.

The chain combines TRBV29-1 with TRBJ2-3, with a tentative D call TRBD1 (6 bases). V shed 7 bases and J shed 4 bases, with 12 bases lying between them. CDR1 and CDR2 from the germline V gene are SQVTM and ANQGSEA. This CDR3 has 12 residues. DNA for the CDR3: TGCAGCGGGACCACAGGGCCAGATACGCAGTATTTT. This sequence encodes CSGTTGPDTQYF.

This clone occurred once. The V call is TRBV5-8, the J call TRBJ2-3, with 8 bases that match TRBD1. Losses at the gene ends were 4 bases for V and 12 bases for J; bases not matched to a gene: 7. The CDR3 sequence is 12 residues long. Germline CDR1 reads SGHTS; CDR2 reads YDEGEE. The CDR3 is CASSRDRCPQYF. In nucleotides, the CDR3 is TGTGCCAGCAGCCGGGACAGGTGTCCTCAGTATTTT.

The chain combines TRBV4-1 with TRBJ1-1; no definite D call. The CDR3 runs to 12 residues. Trimming took 2 bases from V and 1 from J, leaving 2 bases between them. Germline V lookup: CDR1 MGHRA, CDR2 YSYEKL. The CDR3 sequence: CASSQRNTEAFF. The CDR3 region has the DNA TGCGCCAGCAGCCAAAGGAACACTGAAGCTTTCTTT.

The chain is built from TRBV5-5 and TRBJ2-7, with 7 bases fitting TRBD1. CDR3 size: 12 residues. The junction had 7 bases not matched to a gene; V was cut back by 4 bases and J by 9 bases. Germline V CDR1 and CDR2: SGHKS, YYEKEE (reference sequence). This CDR3 reads CASSRQGSGQYF. CDR3 coding DNA: TGTGCCAGCAGCCGACAGGGATCGGGGCAGTACTTC. The full variable domain, rest sourced from reference TRBV5-5 and TRBJ2-7, is DAGVTQSPTHLIKTRGQQVTLRCSPISGHKSVSWYQQVLGQGPQFIFQYYEKEERGRGNFPDRFSARQFPNYSSELNVNALLLGDSALYLCASSRQGSGQYFGPGTRLTVT.

The genes are TRBV5-1 and TRBJ2-1; D call uncertain. Germline lookup yields CDR1 SGHRS and CDR2 YFSETQ. There are 12 residues in the CDR3. With 3 bases removed from V and 7 bases from J, the gap between germline ends came to 8 bases. In nucleotides, the CDR3 is TGCGCCAGCAGCTCCCTGGGGAATGAGCAGTTCTTC. Encoded protein: CASSSLGNEQFF.

V usage is TRBV10-3 and J usage is TRBJ2-1; no clear D. Germline CDR1 reads ENHRY; CDR2 reads SYGVKD. The CDR3 covers 12 residues. Trimming pared 6 bases from V and 9 bases from J, leaving 12 bases between. CDR3 sequence reads: CAISARNLEQFF. The CDR3 bases are TGTGCCATCAGCGCCCGAAATCTTGAGCAGTTCTTC.

The rearrangement uses TRBV27 and TRBJ2-3, with TRBD2 identical over 13 bases. J was trimmed by 5 bases and V by 6 bases; bases with no gene match: 8. This CDR3 region has 16 residues. Per germline, CDR1 MNHEY and CDR2 SMNVEV (reference sequence). The CDR3: CASSQATSGRRDTQYF. CDR3 DNA: TGTGCCAGCAGCCAAGCGACTAGCGGGAGGAGAGATACGCAGTATTTT.